A selection of T cell receptor beta chains follows, all from one sample in a study of cytomegalovirus exposure and HLA in healthy donors. Using immunoSEQ multiplex PCR, the repertoire was profiled, and TCRdb retains in-frame clones only, with some absent. The table has some 80,000 clones, roughly 80% seen once. Sequenced sample: PBMCs. Receptors were obtained from a human donor in good health. Both conserved end residues are part of each CDR3. Each record gives: J gene, V gene, clone size, D gene, CDR3 protein, CDR3 DNA. D genes are given only for firm matches. Clone sizes are given selectively: once, few, many, or a class where the clone is expanded.

>TRBJ1-5|TRBV6-5|NA|NA
CASQTRQGSNQPQHF
TGTGCCAGTCAAACGAGGCAGGGTAGCAATCAGCCCCAGCATTTT
>TRBJ2-7|TRBV2|NA|NA
CASRDPGTTYEQYF
TGTGCCAGCAGGGACCCTGGGACAACCTACGAGCAGTACTTC
>TRBJ1-4|TRBV7-8|NA|NA
CASSFDTTGEKLFF
TGTGCCAGCAGCTTTGACACTACGGGGGAAAAACTGTTTTTT
>TRBJ1-2|TRBV2|NA|TRBD1
CASSELGTAYGYTF
TGTGCCAGCAGTGAATTGGGGACAGCTTATGGCTACACCTTC
>TRBJ2-7|TRBV6-6|NA|NA
CASKQKGAYEQYF
TGTGCCAGCAAGCAAAAGGGGGCCTACGAGCAGTACTTC
>TRBJ2-1|TRBV19|NA|TRBD2
CASTSGGHEQFF
TGTGCCAGTACTAGCGGGGGGCATGAGCAGTTCTTC
>TRBJ2-5|TRBV4-2|NA|TRBD2
CASSRLTSGGISRETQYF
TGTGCCAGCAGCCGCCTGACTAGCGGGGGGATATCACGGGAGACCCAGTACTTC
>TRBJ2-3|TRBV7-2|NA|TRBD1
CASSLVVGQGMVDTQYF
TGTGCCAGCAGCTTAGTTGTGGGACAGGGGATGGTAGATACGCAGTATTTT
>TRBJ1-1|TRBV2|once|NA
CASRGAQGAFPEAFF
TGTGCCAGCAGAGGGGCGCAGGGTGCTTTCCCTGAAGCTTTCTTT
>TRBJ1-6|TRBV4-3|NA|TRBD1
CASSQLAGQDNSPLHF
TGCGCCAGCAGCCAACTCGCGGGACAGGACAATTCACCCCTCCACTTT
>TRBJ1-2|TRBV11-2|NA|NA
CASSLTGYGYTF
TGTGCCAGCAGCTTAACAGGCTATGGCTACACCTTC
>TRBJ2-1|TRBV5-1|NA|NA
CASSRGNEQFF
TGCGCCAGCAGCCGGGGGAATGAGCAGTTCTTC
>TRBJ1-1|TRBV6-5|NA|NA
CASSPTEMNTEAFF
TGTGCCAGCAGTCCCACAGAGATGAACACTGAAGCTTTCTTT
>TRBJ1-1|TRBV7-2|NA|NA
CASSLVTGVLTEAFF
TGTGCCAGCAGCTTAGTTACGGGGGTTTTGACTGAAGCTTTCTTT
>TRBJ2-1|TRBV4-3|NA|NA
CASSQWAGAGKFF
TGCGCCAGCAGCCAATGGGCGGGGGCGGGGAAGTTCTTC
>TRBJ1-5|TRBV29-1|once|TRBD1
CSVEDRDSYSNQPQHF
TGCAGCGTTGAAGATAGGGACAGCTATAGCAATCAGCCCCAGCATTTT
>TRBJ2-6|TRBV27|NA|NA
CASSLGGSGANVLTF
TGTGCCAGCAGTTTAGGCGGGTCTGGGGCCAACGTCCTGACTTTC
>TRBJ2-1|TRBV15|NA|TRBD2
CATSRGSGGETYNEQFF
TGTGCCACCAGCAGGGGGTCGGGAGGGGAGACTTACAATGAGCAGTTCTTC
>TRBJ1-6|TRBV7-9|NA|NA
CASTGGTNSPLHF
TGTGCCAGCACGGGCGGGACTAATTCACCCCTCCACTTT
>TRBJ1-4|TRBV7-2|few|NA
CASSLKRSGGELFF
TGTGCCAGCAGCTTAAAGCGGTCCGGCGGTGAACTGTTTTTT
>TRBJ2-3|TRBV5-6|NA|NA
CASSPPYRATSTDTQYF
TGTGCCAGCAGCCCTCCGTACAGGGCCACTAGCACAGATACGCAGTATTTT
>TRBJ2-7|TRBV15|NA|TRBD1
CATSRGDRGPGGQYF
TGTGCCACCAGCAGAGGAGACAGGGGACCTGGTGGGCAGTACTTC
>TRBJ1-5|TRBV7-2|NA|NA
CASSLVGNSNQPQHF
TGTGCCAGCAGCTTAGTCGGGAATAGCAATCAGCCCCAGCATTTT
>TRBJ2-5|TRBV5-1|once|TRBD2
CASSPLTSRLAGETQYF
TGCGCCAGCAGCCCACTAACATCCAGACTAGCGGGGGAGACCCAGTACTTC
>TRBJ2-4|TRBV6-1|NA|TRBD2
CASSEGLAGGKNIQYF
TGTGCCAGCAGTGAGGGACTAGCGGGGGGGAAAAACATTCAGTACTTC
>TRBJ2-1|TRBV7-6|NA|TRBD2
CASARGGDEQFF
TGTGCCAGCGCACGGGGGGGAGATGAGCAGTTCTTC
>TRBJ2-3|TRBV7-9|NA|NA
CASSLRDTFWATDTQYF
TGTGCCAGCAGCCTTCGGGACACTTTTTGGGCCACAGATACGCAGTATTTT
>TRBJ2-7|TRBV29-1|NA|TRBD1
CSIGQDYEQYF
TGCAGCATAGGACAGGACTACGAGCAGTACTTC
>TRBJ2-3|TRBV10-3|NA|TRBD2
CAISGGLAGGRTDTQYF
TGTGCCATCAGTGGGGGACTAGCGGGGGGACGCACAGATACGCAGTATTTT